This T cell receptor (beta chain) was documented in a study of T cells in narcolepsy. As for the study in general: Patients with NT1 or NT2 and healthy control donors were enrolled. Whole-study findings and limits: Autoreactive HCRT-specific and TRIB2-specific clonotypes were marked in same-patient CSF-versus-blood CD4+ comparisons. Reportedly, autoreactive clonotypes were serially detected in patients' blood but not controls'. Autoreactive clone sequences were missing from some blood memory CD4+ repertoires.

V was trimmed by 4 bases and J by 8 bases, leaving 18 bases between them. CDR1 is SGDLS and CDR2 is YYNGEE in the germline V gene. The CDR3 totals 14 residues. As concerns this clone: What it recognizes is unknown.

Sequencing used immunoSEQ multiplex PCR; TCRdb keeps in-frame clones, though not all of them. The sample has about 26,000 clones; roughly 77% are singletons. The TCR was taken from a human donor in good health. This chain uses TRBV9 with TRBJ1-2, with D hard to call. Sequencing was performed on memory (CD45RA-) CD4+ T cells from blood. The CDR3 coding sequence is TGTGCCAGCAGCACACCACGGTGGGGTGCCGGCTACACCTTC. Encoded protein: CASSTPRWGAGYTF.